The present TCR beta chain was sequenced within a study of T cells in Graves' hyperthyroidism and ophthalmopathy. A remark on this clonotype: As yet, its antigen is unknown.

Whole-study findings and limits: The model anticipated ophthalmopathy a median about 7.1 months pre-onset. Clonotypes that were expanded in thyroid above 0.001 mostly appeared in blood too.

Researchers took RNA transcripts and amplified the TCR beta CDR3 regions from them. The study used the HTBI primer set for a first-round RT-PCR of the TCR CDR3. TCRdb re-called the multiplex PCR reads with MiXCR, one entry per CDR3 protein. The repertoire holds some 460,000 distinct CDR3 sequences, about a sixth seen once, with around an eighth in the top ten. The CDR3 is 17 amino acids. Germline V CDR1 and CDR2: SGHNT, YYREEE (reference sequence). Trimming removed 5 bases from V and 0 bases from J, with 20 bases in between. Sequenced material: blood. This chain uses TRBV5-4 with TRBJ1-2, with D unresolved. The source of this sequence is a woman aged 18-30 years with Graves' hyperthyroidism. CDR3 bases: TGTGCCAGCAGTTTCGTACTCGGGAGTGTAGCTAACTATGGCTACACCTTC. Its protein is CASSFVLGSVANYGYTF.